The subject of this entry is one T cell receptor beta chain. The entry originates in a study of blood T cells in healthy people across ages. CDR1 and CDR2 (germline): SGHDN, FVKESK. The V gene lost 0 bases and the J gene lost 3 bases, with 11 bases spanning the gap. This CDR3 is built from 15 residues. Sample-barcoded 5' priming and a J-beta primer mix drove a second PCR of roughly 7 to 11 cycles. TCRdb used MiXCR to reprocess the 5' RACE reads, holding one entry per CDR3 protein. Among just over 1 million distinct CDR3 sequences listed, around 43% were seen once. Sequencing used blood. The chain couples TRBV14 to TRBJ1-1; possible D gene TRBD1, 6 bases. This clonotype was sampled from an older woman in good health. The CDR3 sequence: CASSQDWGQYTEAFF. CDR3 in DNA: TGTGCCAGCAGCCAAGATTGGGGGCAGTACACTGAAGCTTTCTTT.